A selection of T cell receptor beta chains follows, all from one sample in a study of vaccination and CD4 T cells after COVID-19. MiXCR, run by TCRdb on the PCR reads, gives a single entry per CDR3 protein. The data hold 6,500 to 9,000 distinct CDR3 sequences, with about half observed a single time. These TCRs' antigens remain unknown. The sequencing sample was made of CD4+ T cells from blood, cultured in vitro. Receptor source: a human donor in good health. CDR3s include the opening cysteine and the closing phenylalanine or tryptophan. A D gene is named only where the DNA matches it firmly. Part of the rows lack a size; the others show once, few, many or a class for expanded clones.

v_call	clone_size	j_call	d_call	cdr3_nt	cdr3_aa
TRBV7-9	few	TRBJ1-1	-	TGTGCCAGCAGCTTTAAGTCGGGAGGCACTGAAGCTTTCTTT	CASSFKSGGTEAFF
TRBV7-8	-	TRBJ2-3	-	TGTGCCAGCAGCTTTTACGGTCCCACAGATACGCAGTATTTT	CASSFYGPTDTQYF
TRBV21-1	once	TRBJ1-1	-	TGTGCCAGCAGCGAGGGACAGGAACCCCCGATCGTCTGTTTGGACACTGAAGCTTTCTTT	CASSEGQEPPIVCLDTEAFF
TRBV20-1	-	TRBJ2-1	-	TGCAGTGCTAGGGAGAGTAATGAGCAGTTCTTC	CSARESNEQFF
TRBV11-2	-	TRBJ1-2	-	TGTGCCAGCAGAACTCTTACTAACTATGGCTACACCTTC	CASRTLTNYGYTF
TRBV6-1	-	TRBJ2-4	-	TGTGCCAGCAGTGATCCTATCAGGACCCCACTAGCCAAAAACATTCAGTACTTC	CASSDPIRTPLAKNIQYF
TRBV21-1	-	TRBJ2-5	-	TGTGCCAGCAGCAAAGTTCTCAGGGGGAGAGAGACCCAGTACTTC	CASSKVLRGRETQYF
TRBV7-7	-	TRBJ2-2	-	TGTGCCAGCAGCCCTATGGTTGGAGGAACCGGGGAGCTGTTTTTT	CASSPMVGGTGELFF
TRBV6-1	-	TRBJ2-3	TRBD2	TGTGCCAGCAGTGAAGCAAGCGGGAGTACAGATACGCAGTATTTT	CASSEASGSTDTQYF
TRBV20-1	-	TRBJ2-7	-	TGCAGTGCTGGGGCCTCATTGACAGGACACTACGAGCAGTACTTC	CSAGASLTGHYEQYF
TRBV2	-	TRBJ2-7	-	-	CASILEWGLRNEQYF
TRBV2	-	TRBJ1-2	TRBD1	TGTGCCAGCAGTCCAGGGGGGTATGGCTACACCTTC	CASSPGGYGYTF
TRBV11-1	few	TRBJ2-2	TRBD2	TGTGCCAGCAGCTTGCCGAAGAGGGAGGGCCTGGGAGCGTTATCCGGGGAGCTGTTTTTT	CASSLPKREGLGALSGELFF
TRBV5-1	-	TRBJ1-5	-	TGCGCCAGCAGCTTGGACAGCCTCAATCAGCCCCAGCATTTT	CASSLDSLNQPQHF
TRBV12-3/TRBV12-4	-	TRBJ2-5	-	TGTGCCAGCAGTTTGGTTGGGTGGGAGACCCAGTACTTC	CASSLVGWETQYF